Below, 9 T cell receptor beta chains from the same sample are listed, as sequenced in a study of T cells after posttransplantation cyclophosphamide. Cells defined as naive were viable CD3+CD4+ or CD3+CD8+ and CCR7+CD45RA+CD45RO-CD95-CD27+CD28+. The method was immunoSEQ multiplex PCR; TCRdb's version includes in-frame clones alone and lacks a portion of them. Here the sample spans roughly 23,000 clones, 97% being singletons. Sequences were obtained from naive CD4+ T cells sorted from PBMCs. These receptors all come from a man aged 50 to 60 in good health, CMV-negative, and a related stem cell transplant donor.

J is TRBJ1-3 and V is TRBV9; D is ambiguous. V gave up 5 bases and J gave up 0 bases, with 6 bases separating them. This CDR3 region has 13 residues. Germline V gene data show CDR1 as SGDLS and CDR2 as YYNGEE. The DNA of the CDR3 is TGTGCCAGCAGTTTAAACTCTGGAAACACCATATATTTT. The encoded protein is CASSLNSGNTIYF.

The rearrangement links TRBV11-2 to TRBJ1-1; maybe TRBD1 (5 bases). V was shortened by 0 bases and J by 4 bases, with 15 bases between the two germline ends. The germline gives CDR1 SGHAT, CDR2 FQNNGV. The CDR3 consists of 16 residues. The DNA for the CDR3 is TGTGCCAGCAGCTTAGATTGGGTCAGGAGGGGCACTGAAGCTTTCTTT. This gives the protein CASSLDWVRRGTEAFF.

This rearrangement joins TRBV5-1 to TRBJ1-1; 9 positions agree with TRBD1. J lost 0 bases, V lost 0 bases, and 0 bases had no gene match. The CDR3 has 15 amino acids. Looked up from germline, CDR1 is SGHRS and CDR2 is YFSETQ. The CDR3 DNA sequence: TGCGCCAGCAGCTTGGGGACAGGGGTGAACACTGAAGCTTTCTTT. It is translated as CASSLGTGVNTEAFF.

J is TRBJ1-5 and V is TRBV9, with 9 bases matching TRBD1. With V trimmed by 4 bases and J by 6 bases, 5 bases remained unmatched. This CDR3 is built from 14 residues. The germline gives CDR1 SGDLS, CDR2 YYNGEE. CDR3 residues: CASSSDRGFQPQHF. In DNA, the CDR3 is TGTGCCAGCAGCTCAGACAGGGGGTTTCAGCCCCAGCATTTT. The full variable domain, its missing parts supplied by reference TRBV9 and TRBJ1-5, is DSGVTQTPKHLITATGQRVTLRCSPRSGDLSVYWYQQSLDQGLQFLIQYYNGEERAKGNILERFSAQQFPDLHSELNLSSLELGDSALYFCASSSDRGFQPQHFGDGTRLSIL.

This sequence joins TRBV18 and TRBJ2-7, with D possibly matching TRBD2 (6 bases). The V end was cut by 3 bases, the J end by 2 bases, with 17 bases between. This CDR3 contains 16 residues. Germline loops: CDR1 KGHSH, CDR2 LQKENI. The CDR3 region is CASSPQLARGTYEQYF. CDR3 DNA sequence: TGTGCCAGCTCACCGCAGCTGGCGCGGGGAACCTACGAGCAGTACTTC.

The genes are TRBV14 and TRBJ1-2; TRBD1 might be the D (5 bases). V dropped 2 bases and J dropped 6 bases, with 10 bases sitting between them. This CDR3 spans 13 amino acids. CDR1 SGHDN and CDR2 FVKESK come from the germline V gene. CDR3 nucleotides: TGTGCCAGCAGCCAACAGGGATCGCATGGCTACACCTTC. It encodes CASSQQGSHGYTF.

The rearrangement uses TRBV9 and TRBJ1-1; the D is unclear. This CDR3 comprises 14 residues. Trimming removed 0 bases from V and 3 bases from J, with 9 bases in between. Germline V CDR1 and CDR2: SGDLS, YYNGEE. The CDR3 DNA follows: TGTGCCAGCAGCGTAGTTGTAGAACACACTGAAGCTTTCTTT. Encoded protein: CASSVVVEHTEAFF.

This chain connects TRBV7-8 to TRBJ2-7, with 8 bases fitting TRBD1. This CDR3 region has 16 residues. CDR1 and CDR2 (germline): SGHVS, FQNEAQ. The V and J ends lost 0 bases and 6 bases, in that order; junction bases with no gene match: 10. The CDR3 DNA is TGTGCCAGCAGCTTAGCAGTTAGCAGGGGGCCCCGCGAGCAGTACTTC. The encoded protein is CASSLAVSRGPREQYF.

CDR3 DNA sequence: TGTGCCAGCAGCTTACAGGGAGGTCAGCCCCAGCATTTT. Translated, it gives CASSLQGGQPQHF. The gene calls are TRBV11-2 and TRBJ1-5, with a weak D call TRBD1 (5 bases). The CDR3 length is 13 residues. Trimming stripped 2 bases from V and 6 bases from J, with 8 bases between. Germline CDR1 SGHAT, CDR2 FQNNGV.